The T cell receptor beta chain described here comes from a study of post-analysis software for immune sequencing data. Study context: Disease trajectories encompassed relapsing-remitting, secondary progressive and progressive-relapsing multiple sclerosis.

TCR beta cDNA libraries included unique molecular identifiers. TCRdb called the PCR reads again in MiXCR, with one record for every CDR3 protein. The table shows approximately 770,000 distinct CDR3 sequences, with 46% occurring only once. The CDR3 is 17 amino acids. V lost 5 bases, J lost 0 bases, and 15 bases lay in between. The germline V gene encodes CDR1 SGHRS and CDR2 YFSETQ. As regards this clonotype: Its target is not known.

Study observations and caveats: The five TRBV segments detected at higher frequency in patients than in controls included TRBV5-6, TRBV5-1 and TRBV20-1. Versus controls, multiple sclerosis patients showed significantly lower diversity (normalized Chao1).

The sequence derives from a girl between 10 and 17 years old with multiple sclerosis. The chain is built from TRBV5-1 and TRBJ2-6, with D perhaps TRBD1 or TRBD2 (5 bases each). Material for sequencing was blood. For the CDR3, the DNA is TGCGCCAGCAGTCGGGACGGCCAGAGCTCTGGGGCCAACGTCCTGACTTTC. It encodes CASSRDGQSSGANVLTF.